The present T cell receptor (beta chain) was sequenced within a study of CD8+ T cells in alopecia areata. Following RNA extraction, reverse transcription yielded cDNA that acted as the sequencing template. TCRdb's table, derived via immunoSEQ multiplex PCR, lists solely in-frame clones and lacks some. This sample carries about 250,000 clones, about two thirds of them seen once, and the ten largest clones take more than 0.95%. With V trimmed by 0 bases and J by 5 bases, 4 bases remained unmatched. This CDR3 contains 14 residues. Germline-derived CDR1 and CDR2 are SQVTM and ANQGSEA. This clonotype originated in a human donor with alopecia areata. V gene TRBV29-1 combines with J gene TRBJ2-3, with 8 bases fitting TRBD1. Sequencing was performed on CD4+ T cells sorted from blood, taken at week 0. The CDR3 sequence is CSVEDRGLGDTQYF. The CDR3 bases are TGCAGCGTTGAAGACAGGGGGCTTGGAGATACGCAGTATTTT.